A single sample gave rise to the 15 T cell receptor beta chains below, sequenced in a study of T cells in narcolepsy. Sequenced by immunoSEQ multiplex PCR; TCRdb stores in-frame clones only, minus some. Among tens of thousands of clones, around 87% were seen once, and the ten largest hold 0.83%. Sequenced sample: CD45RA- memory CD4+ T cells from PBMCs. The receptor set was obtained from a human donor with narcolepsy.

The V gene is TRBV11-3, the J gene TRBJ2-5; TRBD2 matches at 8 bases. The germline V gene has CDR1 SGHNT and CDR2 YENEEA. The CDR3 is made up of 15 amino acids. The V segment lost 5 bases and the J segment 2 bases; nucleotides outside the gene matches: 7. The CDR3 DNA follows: TGTGCCAGCAGCGGCGCCGGGACTAGTCAAGAGACCCAGTACTTC. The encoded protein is CASSGAGTSQETQYF.

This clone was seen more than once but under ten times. The CDR3 loop reads CASSEGAGSTPQHF. Here the CDR3 DNA reads TGTGCCAGCAGTGAAGGGGCAGGGTCGACTCCCCAGCATTTT. V is TRBV6-1 and J is TRBJ1-5; weak D call: TRBD1 (5 bases). Trimming cost V 1 base and J 10 bases, with 14 bases left between them. Looked up from germline, CDR1 is MNHNS and CDR2 is SASEGT. The CDR3 contains 14 residues.

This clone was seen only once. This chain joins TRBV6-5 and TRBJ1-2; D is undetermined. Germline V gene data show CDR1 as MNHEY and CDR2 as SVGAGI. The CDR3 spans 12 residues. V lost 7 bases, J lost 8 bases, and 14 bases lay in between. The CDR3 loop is CASTRGGKGYTF. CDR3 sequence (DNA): TGTGCCAGCACGCGGGGAGGAAAGGGCTACACCTTC.

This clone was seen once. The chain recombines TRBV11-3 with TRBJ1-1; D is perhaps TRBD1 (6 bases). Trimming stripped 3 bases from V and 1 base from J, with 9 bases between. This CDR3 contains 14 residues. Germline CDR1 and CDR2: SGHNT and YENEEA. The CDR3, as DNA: TGTGCCAGCAGCTTTCAGGGGAAGAACACTGAAGCTTTCTTT. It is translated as CASSFQGKNTEAFF.

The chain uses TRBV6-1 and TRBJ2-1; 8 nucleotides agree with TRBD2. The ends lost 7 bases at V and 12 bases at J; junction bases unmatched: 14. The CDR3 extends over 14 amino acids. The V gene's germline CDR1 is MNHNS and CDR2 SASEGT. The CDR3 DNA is TGTGCCAGCATCGGGGGGGCTGCCGGTCGTGGGCAGTTCTTC. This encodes CASIGGAAGRGQFF.

The CDR3 reads CASSQEEGGPYNEQFF. The CDR3 DNA is TGTGCCAGCAGCCAAGAGGAGGGAGGCCCCTACAATGAGCAGTTCTTC. This chain uses TRBV4-2 with TRBJ2-1, with D maybe TRBD2 (6 bases). Deletions cut 0 bases from V and 2 bases from J, with 11 bases between. The CDR3 totals 16 residues. CDR1 LGHNA and CDR2 YNFKEQ come from the germline V gene.

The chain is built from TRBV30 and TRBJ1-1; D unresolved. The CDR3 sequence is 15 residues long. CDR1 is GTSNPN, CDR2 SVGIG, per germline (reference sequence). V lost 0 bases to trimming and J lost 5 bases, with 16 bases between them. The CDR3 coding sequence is TGTGCCTGGAGTGTAGATGGGAGAGCGAGAACTGAAGCTTTCTTT. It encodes CAWSVDGRARTEAFF.

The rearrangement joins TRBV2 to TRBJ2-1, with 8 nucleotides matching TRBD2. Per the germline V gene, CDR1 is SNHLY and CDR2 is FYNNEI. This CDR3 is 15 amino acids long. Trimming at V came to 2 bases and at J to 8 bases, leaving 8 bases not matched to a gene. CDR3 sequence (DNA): TGTGCCAGCAGTGAACAAGTAGCGGGGCCGCATGAGCAGTTCTTC. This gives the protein CASSEQVAGPHEQFF.

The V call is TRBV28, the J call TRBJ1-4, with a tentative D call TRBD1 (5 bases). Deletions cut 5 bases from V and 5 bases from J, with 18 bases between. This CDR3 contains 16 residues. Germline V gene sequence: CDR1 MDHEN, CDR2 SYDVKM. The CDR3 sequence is CASSAPRGVGNEKLFF. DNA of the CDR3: TGTGCCAGCAGTGCGCCCAGAGGGGTAGGCAATGAAAAACTGTTTTTT.

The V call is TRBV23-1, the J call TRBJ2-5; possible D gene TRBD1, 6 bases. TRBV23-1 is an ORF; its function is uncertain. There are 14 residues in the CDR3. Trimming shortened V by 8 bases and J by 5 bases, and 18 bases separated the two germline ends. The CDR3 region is CASAAQGLGETQYF. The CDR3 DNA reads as TGCGCCAGCGCGGCACAGGGTCTTGGGGAGACCCAGTACTTC.

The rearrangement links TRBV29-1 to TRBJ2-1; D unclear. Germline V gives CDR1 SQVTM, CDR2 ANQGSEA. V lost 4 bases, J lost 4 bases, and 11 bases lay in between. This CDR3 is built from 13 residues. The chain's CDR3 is CSVGLARYNEQFF. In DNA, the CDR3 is TGCAGCGTTGGTTTGGCCAGGTACAATGAGCAGTTCTTC.

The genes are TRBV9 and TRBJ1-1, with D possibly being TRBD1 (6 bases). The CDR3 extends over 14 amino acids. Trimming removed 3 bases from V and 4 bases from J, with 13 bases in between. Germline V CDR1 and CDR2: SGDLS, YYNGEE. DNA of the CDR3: TGTGCCAGCAGCGCCGGGGGGGCGGGCACTGAAGCTTTCTTT. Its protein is CASSAGGAGTEAFF.

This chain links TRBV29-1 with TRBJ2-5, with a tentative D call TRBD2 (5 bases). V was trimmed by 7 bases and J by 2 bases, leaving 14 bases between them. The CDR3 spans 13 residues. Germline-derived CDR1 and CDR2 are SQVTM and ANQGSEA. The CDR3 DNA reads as TGCAGCGGTCGGGATTCCAGACAAGAGACCCAGTACTTC. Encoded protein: CSGRDSRQETQYF.

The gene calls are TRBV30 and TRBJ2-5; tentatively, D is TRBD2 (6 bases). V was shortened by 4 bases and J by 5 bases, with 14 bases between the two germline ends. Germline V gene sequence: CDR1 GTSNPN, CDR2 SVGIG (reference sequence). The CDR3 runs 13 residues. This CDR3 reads CAWKGRGKETQYF. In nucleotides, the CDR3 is TGTGCCTGGAAGGGACGGGGGAAGGAGACCCAGTACTTC.

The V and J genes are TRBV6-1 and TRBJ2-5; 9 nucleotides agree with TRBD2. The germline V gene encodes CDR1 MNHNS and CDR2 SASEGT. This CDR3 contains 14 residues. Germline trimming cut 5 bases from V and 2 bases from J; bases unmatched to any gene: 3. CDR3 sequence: CASSRTSEQETQYF. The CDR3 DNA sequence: TGTGCCAGCAGTCGGACTAGCGAACAAGAGACCCAGTACTTC.